This T cell receptor beta chain was documented in a study of blood T cell repertoires in COVID-19. For the study at large: COVID-19 samples from acute and convalescent phases originated in the United States, Italy and Spain.

Original analysis: Estimation of nucleated cell counts was performed using reference gene primer amplification. This table comes from immunoSEQ multiplex PCR, and its TCRdb copy is limited to in-frame clones, with some not included. The DNA gave D and trimming, while V, J and clone size come from that table. The sample contains 150,000 or so clones, about 88% of which appear only once. The germline CDR1 and CDR2 sequences are SGHRS and YFSETQ. This CDR3 region has 15 residues. V gave up 0 bases and J gave up 8 bases, with 12 bases separating them. The chain uses TRBV5-1 and TRBJ1-6; D not certain. The TCR comes from a young man with acute or convalescent COVID-19. The sequencing sample was made of peripheral blood. The CDR3 loop is CASSLDTNQDSPLHF. The CDR3 bases are TGCGCCAGCAGCTTGGACACAAATCAGGATTCACCCCTCCACTTT.